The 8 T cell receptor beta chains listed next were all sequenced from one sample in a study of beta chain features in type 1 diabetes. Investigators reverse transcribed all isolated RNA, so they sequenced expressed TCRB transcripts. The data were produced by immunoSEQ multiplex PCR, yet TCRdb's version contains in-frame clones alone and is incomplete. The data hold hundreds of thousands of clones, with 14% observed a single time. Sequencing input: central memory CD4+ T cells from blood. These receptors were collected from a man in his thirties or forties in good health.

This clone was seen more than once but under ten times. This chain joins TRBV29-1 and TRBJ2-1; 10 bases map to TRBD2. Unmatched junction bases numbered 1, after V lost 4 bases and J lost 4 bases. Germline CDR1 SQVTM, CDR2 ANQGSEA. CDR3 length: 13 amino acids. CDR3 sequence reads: CSVGTSGYNEQFF. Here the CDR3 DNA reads TGCAGCGTTGGGACTAGCGGTTACAATGAGCAGTTCTTC.

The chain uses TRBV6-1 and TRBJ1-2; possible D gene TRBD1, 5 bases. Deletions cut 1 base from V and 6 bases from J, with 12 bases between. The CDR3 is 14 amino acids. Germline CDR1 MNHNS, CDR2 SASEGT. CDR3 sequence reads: CASSEVAGKDGYTF. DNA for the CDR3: TGTGCCAGCAGTGAAGTGGCAGGGAAGGATGGCTACACCTTC.

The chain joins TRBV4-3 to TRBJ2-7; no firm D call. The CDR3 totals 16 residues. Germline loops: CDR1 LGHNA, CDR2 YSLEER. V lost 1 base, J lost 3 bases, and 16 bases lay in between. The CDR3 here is CASSQVVYQESYEQYF. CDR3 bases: TGCGCCAGCAGCCAAGTTGTATATCAGGAGAGCTACGAGCAGTACTTC.

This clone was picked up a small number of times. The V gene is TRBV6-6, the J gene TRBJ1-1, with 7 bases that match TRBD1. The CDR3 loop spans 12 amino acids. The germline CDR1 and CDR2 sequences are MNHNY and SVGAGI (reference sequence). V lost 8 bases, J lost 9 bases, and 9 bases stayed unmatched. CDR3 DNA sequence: TGTGCCAGCGATAGGGGGCTAGTTAAAGCTTTCTTT. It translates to CASDRGLVKAFF.

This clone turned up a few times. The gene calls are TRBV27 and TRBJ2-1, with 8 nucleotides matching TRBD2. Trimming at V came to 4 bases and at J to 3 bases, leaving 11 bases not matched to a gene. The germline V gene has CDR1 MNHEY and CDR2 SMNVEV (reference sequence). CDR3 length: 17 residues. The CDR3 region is CASSYSPTGGIYNEQFF. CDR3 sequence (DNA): TGTGCCAGCAGTTACTCTCCTACGGGAGGGATCTACAATGAGCAGTTCTTC.

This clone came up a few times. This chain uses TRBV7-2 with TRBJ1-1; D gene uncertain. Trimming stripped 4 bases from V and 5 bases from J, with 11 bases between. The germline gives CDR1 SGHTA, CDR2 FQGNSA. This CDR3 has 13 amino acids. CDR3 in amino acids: CASSYLAGTEAFF. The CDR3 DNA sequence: TGTGCCAGCAGCTATCTCGCGGGTACTGAAGCTTTCTTT. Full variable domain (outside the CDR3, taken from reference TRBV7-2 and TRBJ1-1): GAGVSQSPSNKVTEKGKDVELRCDPISGHTALYWYRQSLGQGLEFLIYFQGNSAPDKSGLPSDRFSAERTGGSVSTLTIQRTQQEDSAVYLCASSYLAGTEAFFGQGTRLTVV.

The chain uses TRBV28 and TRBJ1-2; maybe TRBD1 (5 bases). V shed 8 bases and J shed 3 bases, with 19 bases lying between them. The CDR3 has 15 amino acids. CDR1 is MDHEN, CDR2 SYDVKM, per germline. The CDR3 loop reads CASGETGRNYYGYTF. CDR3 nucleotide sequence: TGTGCCAGCGGAGAAACGGGACGGAACTACTATGGCTACACCTTC.

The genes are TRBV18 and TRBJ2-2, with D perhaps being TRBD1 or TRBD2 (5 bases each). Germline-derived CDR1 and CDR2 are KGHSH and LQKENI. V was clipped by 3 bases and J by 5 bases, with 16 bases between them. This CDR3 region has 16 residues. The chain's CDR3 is CASSPGVEFRTGELFF. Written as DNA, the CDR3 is TGTGCCAGCTCACCGGGGGTGGAGTTTCGTACCGGGGAGCTGTTTTTT.